This T cell receptor (beta chain) was documented in a study of blood T cell repertoires in COVID-19. Overall study context: Collection of acute and convalescent COVID-19 samples took place in the United States, Italy and Spain. The analysed material was cDNA or gDNA that came from T cells, B-cell-depleted T cells, or PBMCs.

Only in-frame clones appear in the TCRdb table, and some are missing; sequencing was by immunoSEQ multiplex PCR. The sample has more than 120,000 clones; more than 75% are singletons. The CDR3 runs 17 residues. V gene TRBV21-1 combines with J gene TRBJ2-1; the table's D call, TRBD1, has no DNA check behind it. TRBV21-1 is noted as a pseudogene. Sequencing used peripheral blood. This clonotype originated in a human donor with acute or convalescent COVID-19. The donor label of this sample is uncertain. The CDR3 loop reads CASSKEEKGTISWEQFF. The CDR3 bases are TGTGCCAGCAGCAAAGAGGAGAAGGGGACAATATCCTGGGAGCAGTTCTTC.